Detailed here is one TCR beta chain. Antigen specificity is unknown. The PCR was carried out with 60 Vbeta primers and 13 Jbeta primers. Repertoires were generated with immunoSEQ multiplex PCR, while TCRdb's copy carries only in-frame clones and drops some. The repertoire includes approximately 190,000 clones, over 65% of them detected once, and roughly 0.098% sits in the top ten. The sample belongs to a study of cytomegalovirus exposure and HLA in healthy donors. Study-wide results and limits: By HLA locus, TCR association rates varied in a later analysis, with DRB1 showing the most and HLA-C the fewest. Among CMV-associated TCR beta chains, most appeared HLA-restricted in a later analysis. It was confirmed in vitro that three of the CMV-associated chains were specific for CMV antigens.

This CDR3 comprises 14 residues. Germline assignment: CDR1 SGHNT and CDR2 YYREEE (reference sequence). V was pared by 4 bases and J by 8 bases, with 5 bases of the junction left unmatched. The sequence was obtained from a boy younger than 10 in good health and CMV-seronegative. The chain employs TRBV5-4 and TRBJ1-4, with 10 bases that match TRBD1. The sequenced sample consisted of PBMCs. The CDR3 region is CASSRDRGGEKLFF. Here the CDR3 DNA reads TGTGCCAGCAGCCGGGACAGGGGAGGGGAAAAACTGTTTTTT. The whole variable domain, remainder taken from reference TRBV5-4 and TRBJ1-4, is ETGVTQSPTHLIKTRGQQVTLRCSSQSGHNTVSWYQQALGQGPQFIFQYYREEENGRGNFPPRFSGLQFPNYSSELNVNALELDDSALYLCASSRDRGGEKLFFGSGTQLSVL.